One T cell receptor (beta chain) is described in this entry. Its antigen specificity is not known. No clone much larger than this one lies a single base away; base qualities are absent. Receptor amplification or capture employed the immunoSEQ multiplex PCR assay. The paper's data handling went like this. To diagnose cytomegalovirus status from the catalog of TCR beta chain sequences, a statistical classification framework was built. TCRdb mirrors the immuneACCESS table, restricted to in-frame sequences. Some clones are absent from its copies; in checked studies, under half trace to an unresolved V gene, and the reason for the others is unknown. V and J calls and clone size follow that table, whereas D and trimming were derived from the DNA. In this sample the table shows 57,000 or so clones, around nine tenths of which occur a single time. Jointly, the top ten make up over 2% of the sample. The donors were included in the validation cohort of 120 subjects, a group kept apart from the approximately 670-subject first cohort.

The data were taken from a study of cytomegalovirus exposure and HLA in healthy donors (dated by TCRdb to about 2017). Notes on the research overall: According to a later analysis, the approximately 120 validation repertoires were produced on the same platform as the 666 repertoires of the first cohort. The study aimed to test whether cataloging public T cell receptors could reveal signatures of past pathogen exposure. The study combined high-throughput TCR immunosequencing, statistical association of individual TCRs with disease status, and machine learning to predict cytomegalovirus infection status. Besides the first cohort of 550 to 750 subjects, a separate validation cohort made up of 120 different subjects was used. What the work shows at the level of the full study, not this receptor alone: Of the cluster scores, 85% to 95% were above 0 in a later analysis, which found that TCRs clustered in the first cohort also tended to co-occur in the 95 to 150 validation repertoires. A later analysis lacked HLA typing for the validation cohort, so it scored co-occurrence in that cohort across all 130 or so repertoires. It was suggested by the authors that the approach could potentially be generalized to other disease states and immunological phenotypes. A total of fewer than 200 TCR beta chains were listed by the study as associated with cytomegalovirus. Three of the identified cytomegalovirus-associated TCR beta chains were confirmed in vitro to be specific for cytomegalovirus antigens. In both the original and validation cohorts, the classifier was reported to diagnose cytomegalovirus status with high specificity and sensitivity. Across donors, most TCR sequences were observed very rarely, whereas some public TCRs were present in many individuals.

The germline V gene (reference sequence) specifies SEHNR as CDR1 and FQNEAQ as CDR2. The CDR3, from cysteine to phenylalanine, totals 13 residues. Of the read, only the CDR3 DNA is kept; its 39 bases are in frame from base 1. The germline V end is reduced by 3 bases and the J end by 8 bases; junction bases left unmatched: 4. Source material: PBMCs. The clonotype originates from a woman aged 30 to 39 in good health and CMV-seronegative. The chain is encoded by TRBV7-9 joined to TRBJ2-3; TRBD1 fits 8 bases in the junction. The CDR3 reads as follows: CASSFLGQGTQYF. The DNA sequence follows: TGTGCCAGCAGCTTCTTAGGACAGGGTACGCAGTATTTT.